This TCR beta chain was captured by sequencing in a study of T cells after yellow fever vaccination. CDR3 length: 13 amino acids. With 0 bases clipped from V and 8 bases from J, the junction kept 3 bases outside the gene matches. Germline CDR1 is SGHRS and CDR2 is YFSETQ. This clonotype came up many times. Its antigen remains unknown. General study findings and limits: Most primary-vaccination clones reappeared after the booster (about 95% CD4, roughly 88% CD8). Peak timing came faster in the weaker secondary response, day 5 versus 15.

UMIs and a universal primer site were added when TCR cDNA was made by 5'RACE template switching. TCRdb fed the 5' RACE reads into MiXCR, producing one record per CDR3 protein. This table has over 300,000 distinct CDR3 sequences, 6.8% appearing once. The sample here was PBMCs, taken about 41 days after the first yellow fever vaccination. V is TRBV5-1 and J is TRBJ2-3; 7 positions match TRBD1. The receptor was isolated from a man aged 18-30 years who received the YFV17D yellow fever vaccine. The CDR3 sequence is CASSLAGQSTQYF. The CDR3 DNA follows: TGCGCCAGCAGCTTGGCGGGACAGAGTACGCAGTATTTT.